This T cell receptor beta chain was documented in a study of cytomegalovirus exposure and HLA in healthy donors. Broader study findings: Reportedly, fewer N-insertions than the approximately 690-donor mean appeared in an Asian-associated ancestry cluster in a later analysis. Sequencing depth roughly uniform across donors was assumed in presence/absence analyses. A list of roughly 180 TCR beta chains associated with cytomegalovirus was given.

About this clone: Its specificity is not known.

The primer mix had 60 Vbeta and 13 Jbeta primers. Clones were read by immunoSEQ multiplex PCR, and TCRdb kept only the in-frame ones, dropping some. This sample carries approximately 160,000 clones, roughly 77% of them seen once, and the ten largest clones take about 2.4%. This CDR3 spans 14 amino acids. Trimming left V 4 bases short and J 0 bases short, with 7 bases between. Germline lookup yields CDR1 GTSNPN and CDR2 SVGIG (reference sequence). Nominally healthy donors provided the samples, though records likely missed some immune exposures. The sequencing input was PBMCs. The source is a woman in her 40s in good health and CMV-seropositive. The gene calls are TRBV30 and TRBJ1-6; unclear D gene. The CDR3 protein is CAWTKSSYNSPLHF. The CDR3 region has the DNA TGTGCCTGGACTAAGAGCTCCTATAATTCACCCCTCCACTTT.